The 24 T cell receptor beta chains below were found in one sample sequenced in a study of T cells after yellow fever vaccination. TCRdb re-called the 5' RACE reads with MiXCR, one entry per CDR3 protein. This table holds tens of thousands of distinct CDR3 sequences, roughly 8% found once. The sample in question was CD8+ T cells sorted from PBMCs, obtained on the day of the yellow fever booster vaccination. The receptors originated from a young man who received the YFV17D yellow fever vaccine.

This chain joins TRBV9 and TRBJ1-2, with D possibly matching TRBD1 (5 bases). Trimming left V 3 bases short and J 7 bases short, with 16 bases between. The germline CDR1 and CDR2 sequences are SGDLS and YYNGEE. This CDR3 contains 14 residues. The CDR3 region is CASSATNPGRGYTF. CDR3 DNA sequence: TGTGCCAGCAGCGCTACAAACCCAGGGCGTGGCTACACCTTC.

This clonotype was picked up a small number of times. J is TRBJ2-2 and V is TRBV6-1, with D unclear. Germline V gene lookup returns CDR1 MNHNS and CDR2 SASEGT. Trimming stripped 11 bases from V and 0 bases from J, with 22 bases between. The CDR3 covers 17 residues. The CDR3 region has the DNA TGTGCCGGCCAGTGGGCAGCTTCGGATTCGAACACCGGGGAGCTGTTTTTT. It is translated as CAGQWAASDSNTGELFF.

This clonotype showed up just a few times. The chain uses TRBV5-1 and TRBJ2-1, with D possibly TRBD2 on 5 matching bases. Trimming took 0 bases from V and 0 from J, leaving 10 bases between them. Germline V gene sequence: CDR1 SGHRS, CDR2 YFSETQ. The CDR3 extends over 16 amino acids. Written as DNA, the CDR3 is TGCGCCAGCAGCTTGGGGAGCGGAAACTCCTACAATGAGCAGTTCTTC. It yields the protein CASSLGSGNSYNEQFF.

Remarks on this clonotype: This clone may be a read error of a much larger clone one base away. This chain uses TRBV6-5 with TRBJ2-2; 10 bases line up with TRBD2. The V gene's germline CDR1 is MNHEY and CDR2 SVGAGI. The CDR3 consists of 17 residues. The V gene end was trimmed by 0 bases and the J gene end by 7 bases; junction bases not matched to a gene: 8. CDR3 loop: CASSYSKAGGLVGELFF. The CDR3 DNA reads as TGTGCCAGCAGTTACTCAAAAGCGGGAGGGCTAGTCGGGGAGCTGTTTTTT.

In this sample, this clonotype turned up many times. This rearrangement joins TRBV6-2 or TRBV6-3 to TRBJ2-5, with D possibly TRBD2 on 6 matching bases. The CDR3 is 12 residues long. Germline CDR1 MNHEY, CDR2 SVGEGT. V lost 7 bases and J 4 bases, leaving 10 bases between the germline ends. The CDR3 loop is CASTRGGETQYF. In DNA, the CDR3 is TGTGCCAGCACCCGGGGAGGAGAGACCCAGTACTTC.

Only a few counts were recorded for this clonotype. The chain combines TRBV6-6 with TRBJ2-3, with 9 bases that match TRBD1. V lost 2 bases, J lost 1 base, and 1 base stayed unmatched. The CDR3 contains 15 residues. Germline CDR1 is MNHNY and CDR2 is SVGAGI (reference sequence). The CDR3 region is CASSYRQGGTDTQYF. The CDR3 DNA reads as TGTGCCAGCAGTTACCGACAGGGGGGCACAGATACGCAGTATTTT.

The rearrangement uses TRBV9 and TRBJ2-2, with 9 bases matching TRBD2. V gave up 1 base and J gave up 0 bases; unmatched junction bases: 4. CDR1 is SGDLS, CDR2 YYNGEE, per germline. The CDR3 extends over 17 amino acids. The CDR3 is CASSVPIAGANTGELFF. The CDR3 DNA is TGTGCCAGCAGCGTACCAATAGCGGGAGCGAACACCGGGGAGCTGTTTTTT.

This clonotype was counted between two and nine times. The V call is TRBV4-3, the J call TRBJ2-5; D remains unclear. The CDR3 is made up of 13 amino acids. V lost 0 bases, J lost 5 bases, and 7 bases lay in between. Germline CDR1 is LGHNA and CDR2 is YSLEER. CDR3 region: CASSQETGETQYF. As DNA, the CDR3 is TGCGCCAGCAGCCAAGAAACCGGCGAGACCCAGTACTTC.

This clonotype was observed a handful of times. The chain uses TRBV27 and TRBJ2-7; D might be TRBD2 (6 bases). V lost 4 bases, J lost 7 bases, and 11 bases lay in between. This CDR3 spans 12 amino acids. Germline V gives CDR1 MNHEY, CDR2 SMNVEV (reference sequence). As DNA, the CDR3 is TGTGCCAGCAGTTCCCCTGCGGGAGAGCAGTACTTC. This translates into CASSSPAGEQYF.

A few counts support this clonotype. The chain uses TRBV19 and TRBJ2-7; D is possibly TRBD2 (5 bases). Trimming took off 5 bases at V and 4 bases at J, with 15 bases between the two ends. The germline gives CDR1 LNHDA, CDR2 SQIVND (reference sequence). The CDR3 runs 14 residues. The CDR3 bases are TGTGCCAGTAGTTTTGAAAGCGGCAGGTACGAGCAGTACTTC. Translating it yields CASSFESGRYEQYF.

This clonotype was picked up a small number of times. This CDR3 is CASSFGAGETQYF. As DNA, the CDR3 is TGTGCCAGCAGTTTTGGTGCCGGGGAGACCCAGTACTTC. This chain links TRBV12-3 or TRBV12-4 with TRBJ2-5, with D hard to call. Between the trimmed V and J ends, which lost 3 bases and 5 bases, there was a span of 10 bases. The CDR3 spans 13 residues.

This clonotype has more than one count but fewer than ten. The rearrangement uses TRBV3-1 and TRBJ2-1; 8 nucleotides agree with TRBD2. The CDR3 has 17 residues. The V gene's germline CDR1 is LGHDT and CDR2 YNNKEL (reference sequence). Trimming at V came to 0 bases and at J to 3 bases, leaving 7 bases not matched to a gene. The CDR3 sequence is CASSQDQLAELYNEQFF. In DNA form, the CDR3 reads TGTGCCAGCAGCCAAGATCAACTAGCGGAGCTCTACAATGAGCAGTTCTTC.

In its sample, this clonotype was seen a few times. The J gene is TRBJ2-5, the V gene TRBV12-3 or TRBV12-4; D might be TRBD2 (7 bases). V lost 6 bases and J lost 4, with 18 bases in between. This CDR3 is built from 15 residues. The CDR3 here is CASRPVGGAGETQYF. For the CDR3, the DNA is TGTGCCAGCAGACCTGTGGGGGGGGCGGGAGAGACCCAGTACTTC.

In this sample, this clonotype turned up a few times. CDR3 sequence reads: CASSALAGLADTQYF. The CDR3 DNA follows: TGTGCCAGCAGCGCACTAGCGGGATTGGCAGATACGCAGTATTTT. The chain has TRBV9 and TRBJ2-3; TRBD2 matches at 10 bases. Germline loops: CDR1 SGDLS, CDR2 YYNGEE. The CDR3 is 15 amino acids. V shed 3 bases and J 4 bases; nucleotides not matched to a gene: 5.

V gene TRBV4-3 combines with J gene TRBJ2-1; a weak D match, TRBD2 (6 bases). The germline V gene encodes CDR1 LGHNA and CDR2 YSLEER. The CDR3 has 13 residues. V lost 5 bases and J lost 8, with 13 bases in between. The CDR3 sequence is CASSDGGGDEQFF. The DNA for the CDR3 is TGCGCCAGCAGCGACGGGGGTGGGGATGAGCAGTTCTTC.

There are many counts of this clonotype. V and J are TRBV9 and TRBJ2-1; a possible D gene is TRBD1 (6 bases). The germline CDR1 and CDR2 sequences are SGDLS and YYNGEE. The CDR3 spans 14 residues. Trimming removed 3 bases at V and 4 bases at J, with 11 bases between. The CDR3 region has the DNA TGTGCCAGCAGCGCAGGGGAGTTTTACAATGAGCAGTTCTTC. This codes for CASSAGEFYNEQFF.

V is TRBV20-1 and J is TRBJ1-2; 9 bases are a match to TRBD1. The CDR3 contains 16 residues. The J segment lost 1 base and the V segment lost 6 bases, leaving 12 bases of the junction unmatched. Per the germline V gene, CDR1 is DFQATT and CDR2 is SNEGSKA (reference sequence). The CDR3 loop is CSAEQGAFPLNYGYTF. Here the CDR3 DNA reads TGCAGTGCCGAACAGGGGGCTTTTCCTCTTAACTATGGCTACACCTTC.

This clonotype was seen more than once but under ten times. J is TRBJ2-5 and V is TRBV7-9; 8 nucleotides line up with TRBD1. Germline-derived CDR1 and CDR2 are SEHNR and FQNEAQ (reference sequence). Trimming took 5 bases from V and 2 from J; bases not matched to a gene: 4. The CDR3 covers 14 residues. In DNA form, the CDR3 reads TGTGCCAGCAGCACACAGGGGGTACAAGAGACCCAGTACTTC. This codes for CASSTQGVQETQYF.

The sample holds a few counts of this clonotype. V is TRBV11-2 and J is TRBJ1-4, with 8 positions matching TRBD1. This CDR3 has 16 amino acids. In germline, CDR1 is SGHAT, CDR2 FQNNGV. The V segment lost 3 bases and the J segment 5 bases; nucleotides outside the gene matches: 8. The DNA of the CDR3 is TGTGCCAGCAGCTTCGGACAGGGTGTTCTAAATGAAAAACTGTTTTTT. It encodes CASSFGQGVLNEKLFF.

Many counts were recorded for this clonotype. This chain uses TRBV5-5 with TRBJ2-3; D remains unclear. Germline loops: CDR1 SGHKS, CDR2 YYEKEE (reference sequence). Trimming left V 2 bases short and J 7 bases short, with 20 bases between. The CDR3 totals 16 residues. CDR3 protein: CASSFFGQNLNYTQYF. CDR3 bases: TGTGCCAGCAGCTTTTTTGGCCAGAACCTTAACTATACGCAGTATTTT.

The chain carries TRBV5-1 and TRBJ2-2; 7 bases are shared with TRBD1. The CDR3 is made up of 15 amino acids. The germline CDR1 and CDR2 sequences are SGHRS and YFSETQ. With V trimmed by 3 bases and J by 2 bases, 4 bases remained unmatched. This chain's CDR3 is CASSSGTDNTGELFF. CDR3 in DNA: TGCGCCAGCAGCTCCGGGACAGACAACACCGGGGAGCTGTTTTTT.

V is TRBV6-5 and J is TRBJ2-7; TRBD2 is a possible D gene (5 bases). This CDR3 contains 13 residues. The germline CDR1 and CDR2 sequences are MNHEY and SVGAGI. V was trimmed by 2 bases and J by 2 bases, leaving 7 bases between them. CDR3 sequence reads: CASSYGGPYEQYF. The CDR3 bases are TGTGCCAGCAGTTACGGAGGCCCCTACGAGCAGTACTTC.

This clonotype came up many times. The rearrangement joins TRBV9 to TRBJ2-7; D may correspond to TRBD1 or TRBD2 (5 bases each). This CDR3 contains 14 residues. The V end lost 0 bases, the J end lost 0 bases, and 7 bases lay between the germline ends. Germline CDR1 SGDLS, CDR2 YYNGEE. CDR3 amino acids: CASSVAGTSYEQYF. The DNA of the CDR3 is TGTGCCAGCAGCGTAGCGGGGACCTCCTACGAGCAGTACTTC.

The chain uses TRBV6-2 or TRBV6-3 and TRBJ2-2; D is unresolved. This CDR3 spans 13 amino acids. CDR1 is MNHEY, CDR2 SVGEGT, per germline. Trimming cost V 6 bases and J 5 bases, with 10 bases left between them. The CDR3 here is CASRLLRTGELFF. DNA for the CDR3: TGTGCCAGCAGGCTCCTTCGAACCGGGGAGCTGTTTTTT.